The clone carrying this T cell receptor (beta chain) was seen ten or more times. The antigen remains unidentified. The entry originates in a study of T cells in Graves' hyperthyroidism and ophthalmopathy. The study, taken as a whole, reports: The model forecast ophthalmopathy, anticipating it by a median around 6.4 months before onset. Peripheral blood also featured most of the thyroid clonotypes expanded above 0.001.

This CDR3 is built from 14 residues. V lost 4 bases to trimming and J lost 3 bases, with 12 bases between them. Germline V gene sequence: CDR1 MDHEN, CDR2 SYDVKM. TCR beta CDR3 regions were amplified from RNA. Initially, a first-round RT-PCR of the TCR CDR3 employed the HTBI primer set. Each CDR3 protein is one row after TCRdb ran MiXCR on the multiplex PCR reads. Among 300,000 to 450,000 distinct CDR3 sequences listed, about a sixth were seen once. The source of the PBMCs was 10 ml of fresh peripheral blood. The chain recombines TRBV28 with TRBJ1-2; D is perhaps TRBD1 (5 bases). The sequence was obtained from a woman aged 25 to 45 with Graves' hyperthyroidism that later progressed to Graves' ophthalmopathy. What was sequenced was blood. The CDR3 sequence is CASSSKWGDYGYTF. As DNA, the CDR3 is TGTGCCAGCAGTTCCAAGTGGGGGGACTATGGCTACACCTTC.